This is a list of T cell receptor beta chains from one sample in a study of T cell clones after liver transplantation. Profiling relied on immunoSEQ multiplex PCR, and the TCRdb table lists in-frame clones only, not all of them. The sample includes 60,000 or so clones, 70% to 75% of them seen just once. This specimen was CD4+ T cells from blood, taken at the 22-month timepoint. Every receptor here comes from a human patient who received a liver transplant. Some T cells may be supplied by the graft donor. Both conserved end residues are part of each CDR3.

CASSLVLGGADTGELFF TRBJ2-2 TRBV5-1
CASSLAGGRDTQYF TRBJ2-3 TRBV11-3
CASSSSTGGLEQYF TRBJ2-7 TRBV6-1
CASSLDAWDTQYF TRBJ2-3 TRBV7-2
CASTRSGGWGYGYTF TRBJ1-2 TRBV28
CASSLSGTGGTGELFF TRBJ2-2 TRBV5-1
CASSWDRGNSPLHF TRBJ1-6 TRBV5-4
CASRLCDEQFF TRBJ2-1 TRBV12-2
CATSRDVGREKLFF TRBJ1-4 TRBV15
CAIRQGDNNEQFF TRBJ2-1 TRBV10-3
CASSSWGTNTGELFF TRBJ2-2 TRBV28
CASSPSGVHGYTF TRBJ1-2 TRBV11-2
CASSTNRGNTEAFF TRBJ1-1 TRBV7-9
CASSQNPGALSPLHF TRBJ1-6 TRBV14
CASRTQGAGVEQYF TRBJ2-7 TRBV6-6
CASSATGGQETQYF TRBJ2-5 TRBV2
CASSTQRGGGSYNEQFF TRBJ2-1 TRBV19
CAIPLGALSPDTQYF TRBJ2-3 TRBV6-7
CASSEQDTEAFF TRBJ1-1 TRBV6-1
CASSLGTEAYNEQFF TRBJ2-1 TRBV7-2
CASSAPFISTSGGSIDTQYF TRBJ2-3 TRBV19
CASTRLAGEPGHEQYF TRBJ2-7 TRBV6-6
CASCGLAGATSTDTQYF TRBJ2-3 TRBV27
CASSQYGSTDTQYF TRBJ2-3 TRBV4-1
CASSTGGTQGGYGYTF TRBJ1-2 TRBV7-2
CAWSVLPGGDYGYTF TRBJ1-2 TRBV30
CASSRYSQGTYEQYF TRBJ2-7 TRBV6-1
CASSVRDSPYGYTF TRBJ1-2 TRBV25-1